A selection of T cell receptor beta chains follows, all from one sample in a study of shared clonotypes between healthy human individuals. Assay used: immunoSEQ multiplex PCR; TCRdb lists only in-frame clones, some missing. Of about 600,000 clones listed, roughly 95% are singletons. Sequenced: naive CD8+ T cells sorted from blood. These receptor sequences come from a woman aged 25 to 39 in good health. CDR3s include the opening cysteine and the closing phenylalanine or tryptophan. The D gene is left open where the match is weak. Rows may omit the clone size; those that give it use once, few, many or a size class.

v_gene	j_gene	d_gene	abundance	CDR3aa	CDR3nt
TRBV27	TRBJ2-7	NA	NA	CASSFYSYEQYF	TGTGCCAGCAGTTTCTACTCCTACGAGCAGTACTTC
TRBV9	TRBJ1-5	TRBD1	NA	CASSGHRDRGRFRQPQHF	TGTGCCAGCAGCGGACATAGGGACAGGGGGCGTTTTAGGCAGCCCCAGCATTTT
TRBV4-1	TRBJ2-3	NA	NA	CASSQGGDTQYF	TGCGCCAGCAGCCAAGGGGGAGATACGCAGTATTTT
TRBV27	TRBJ2-7	NA	NA	CATSHQRASSYEQYF	TGTGCCACATCCCACCAGCGGGCCAGCTCCTACGAGCAGTACTTC
TRBV4-1	TRBJ2-7	TRBD1	NA	CASSQDWTGAYEQYF	TGCGCCAGCAGCCAAGATTGGACAGGGGCCTACGAGCAGTACTTC
TRBV27	TRBJ2-3	NA	NA	CASSSKAERTDTQYF	TGTGCCAGCAGTTCCAAGGCAGAGCGGACAGATACGCAGTATTTT
TRBV19	TRBJ2-7	TRBD1	NA	CASSILARGPEQLPYEQYF	TGTGCCAGTAGTATATTGGCCAGGGGGCCAGAGCAGCTACCCTACGAGCAGTACTTC
TRBV4-1	TRBJ1-2	TRBD1	NA	CASSQEDGTGRYTF	TGCGCCAGCAGCCAAGAGGACGGGACAGGCCGCTACACCTTC
TRBV7-7	TRBJ2-3	TRBD1	NA	CASSFTDRETDTQYF	TGTGCCAGCAGCTTCACGGACAGGGAGACAGATACGCAGTATTTT
TRBV10-1	TRBJ1-1	NA	NA	CASSDRLGLTEAFF	TGCGCCAGCAGTGACCGTTTAGGACTCACTGAAGCTTTCTTT
TRBV5-4	TRBJ1-4	NA	once	CASSLLGTNEKLFF	TGTGCCAGCAGCTTGCTGGGGACTAATGAAAAACTGTTTTTT
TRBV7-9	TRBJ2-1	NA	NA	CASSAGRLDEQFF	TGTGCCAGCAGCGCGGGCCGGCTCGATGAGCAGTTCTTC
TRBV9	TRBJ2-2	NA	NA	CASSVERVHTGELFF	TGTGCCAGCAGCGTAGAGCGGGTCCACACCGGGGAGCTGTTTTTT
TRBV28	TRBJ2-7	TRBD1	NA	CASSMDRGATYEQYF	TGTGCCAGCAGTATGGACAGGGGCGCTACCTACGAGCAGTACTTC
TRBV29-1	TRBJ2-1	NA	NA	CSVEDPGQKYNEQFF	TGCAGCGTTGAAGATCCCGGGCAGAAATACAATGAGCAGTTCTTC
TRBV2	TRBJ2-2	TRBD2	NA	CASSEGLAGVTGELFF	TGTGCCAGCAGTGAAGGTCTAGCGGGAGTAACCGGGGAGCTGTTTTTT
TRBV30	TRBJ2-7	NA	NA	CAWSYYDSYEQYF	TGTGCCTGGAGTTACTACGACTCCTACGAGCAGTACTTC
TRBV5-6	TRBJ2-7	NA	once	CASSLSYTGFDEQYF	TGTGCCAGCAGCTTGAGTTATACAGGGTTCGACGAGCAGTACTTC
TRBV7-9	TRBJ2-7	TRBD1	NA	CASSPRQGSHEQYF	TGTGCCAGCAGCCCTCGACAGGGCTCCCACGAGCAGTACTTC
TRBV27	TRBJ2-6	TRBD1	few	CANPGQGISGANVLTF	TGTGCCAACCCGGGACAGGGGATATCTGGGGCCAACGTCCTGACTTTC
TRBV4-1	TRBJ2-2	TRBD1	NA	CASRSTGPTGELFF	TGCGCCAGCAGGTCGACAGGGCCCACCGGGGAGCTGTTTTTT
TRBV29-1	TRBJ2-4	TRBD2	NA	CSVRTTSGRTQAYIQYF	TGCAGCGTCAGGACGACTAGCGGGAGGACCCAAGCGTACATTCAGTACTTC
TRBV5-1	TRBJ1-4	TRBD1	NA	CASSEDRGWEKLFF	TGCGCCAGCAGCGAGGACAGGGGATGGGAAAAACTGTTTTTT
TRBV28	TRBJ1-4	NA	NA	CASSPYGKLFF	TGTGCCAGCAGTCCATATGGAAAACTGTTTTTT
TRBV4-1	TRBJ2-3	TRBD2	NA	CASSQGLAGNTDTQYF	TGCGCCAGCAGCCAAGGCCTAGCGGGGAACACAGATACGCAGTATTTT
TRBV15	TRBJ1-5	NA	NA	CATTRGTLRYNQPQHF	TGTGCCACCACTAGGGGGACTCTCCGCTACAATCAGCCCCAGCATTTT